This TCR beta chain was sequenced for a study of T-cell reconstitution after alpha-beta-depleted transplantation in children. This CDR3 has 12 residues. Per the germline V gene, CDR1 is SGHRS and CDR2 is YFSETQ. The ends were cut back, 5 bases at V and 9 bases at J, with 12 bases in the middle. Preparation of the TCRbeta library used unique molecular identifiers. TCRdb used MiXCR to reprocess the PCR reads, holding one entry per CDR3 protein. Here the sample spans roughly 500,000 distinct CDR3 sequences, 15% to 20% being singletons. The genes are TRBV5-1 and TRBJ2-1, with D unresolved. The sample in question was PBMCs from the stem cell graft donor, obtained from the stem cell graft. This TCR derives from a human donor who donated a stem cell graft to a child with acute lymphoblastic leukemia. DNA for the CDR3: TGCGCCAGCAGGGATGGATTTAGTGAGCAGTTCTTC. Amino acid sequence: CASRDGFSEQFF.